A selection of T cell receptor beta chains follows, all from one sample in a study of T cell changes during pregnancy in multiple sclerosis. The data were produced by immunoSEQ multiplex PCR, yet TCRdb's version contains in-frame clones alone and is incomplete. The table lists approximately 40,000 clones, about 93% of them singletons. The sequenced sample was CD4+ T cells from peripheral blood mononuclear cells, obtained before pregnancy. All receptors come from a female donor with multiple sclerosis, enrolled in a pregnancy study. The CDR3 runs from the conserved cysteine through the conserved F or W. The D gene is left open where the match is weak. Size is omitted from some rows. Given values are once, few, many or a class for expanded clones.

cdr3_nt cdr3_aa v_call clone_size d_call j_call
TGTGCCAGCAGCTACCGGGGAGCCCCTTCACCCCTCCACTTT CASSYRGAPSPLHF TRBV9 once . TRBJ1-6
TGTGCCAGCAGTGGCCTGTACGAGCAGTACTTC CASSGLYEQYF TRBV7-9 . . TRBJ2-7
TGTGCCAGCAGCCTTAGCGTTCTTCCCCCCTACGAGCAGTACTTC CASSLSVLPPYEQYF TRBV11-2 . . TRBJ2-7
TGTGCCAGCAGTGAAATTGCCTACTCTGGAAACACCATATATTTT CASSEIAYSGNTIYF TRBV2 . . TRBJ1-3
TGTGCCAGCAGCCCAAACAGGGGGAACGAGCAGTACTTC CASSPNRGNEQYF TRBV7-6 . TRBD1 TRBJ2-7
TGTGCCAGTAGTATTATGGCAACTAGCTCCTACGAGCAGTACTTC CASSIMATSSYEQYF TRBV19 . . TRBJ2-7
TGTGCCAGCCAGGCAGGGCGAAACTATGGCTACACCTTC CASQAGRNYGYTF TRBV27 . . TRBJ1-2
TGTGCCACCGACCCCCTAACAGGCCCCCCTGGAAACACCATATATTTT CATDPLTGPPGNTIYF TRBV7-6 . . TRBJ1-3
TGTGCCAGTACCACCGGGACAGGGAGCTCCTACGAGCAGTACTTC CASTTGTGSSYEQYF TRBV19 . TRBD1 TRBJ2-7
TGTGCCAGCAGCCCACGGGGGGGGACCTTTGAAGCTTTCTTT CASSPRGGTFEAFF TRBV11-3 . . TRBJ1-1
TGCAGCGGTGACAGGGTTGGGAACACTGAAGCTTTCTTT CSGDRVGNTEAFF TRBV29-1 few TRBD1 TRBJ1-1